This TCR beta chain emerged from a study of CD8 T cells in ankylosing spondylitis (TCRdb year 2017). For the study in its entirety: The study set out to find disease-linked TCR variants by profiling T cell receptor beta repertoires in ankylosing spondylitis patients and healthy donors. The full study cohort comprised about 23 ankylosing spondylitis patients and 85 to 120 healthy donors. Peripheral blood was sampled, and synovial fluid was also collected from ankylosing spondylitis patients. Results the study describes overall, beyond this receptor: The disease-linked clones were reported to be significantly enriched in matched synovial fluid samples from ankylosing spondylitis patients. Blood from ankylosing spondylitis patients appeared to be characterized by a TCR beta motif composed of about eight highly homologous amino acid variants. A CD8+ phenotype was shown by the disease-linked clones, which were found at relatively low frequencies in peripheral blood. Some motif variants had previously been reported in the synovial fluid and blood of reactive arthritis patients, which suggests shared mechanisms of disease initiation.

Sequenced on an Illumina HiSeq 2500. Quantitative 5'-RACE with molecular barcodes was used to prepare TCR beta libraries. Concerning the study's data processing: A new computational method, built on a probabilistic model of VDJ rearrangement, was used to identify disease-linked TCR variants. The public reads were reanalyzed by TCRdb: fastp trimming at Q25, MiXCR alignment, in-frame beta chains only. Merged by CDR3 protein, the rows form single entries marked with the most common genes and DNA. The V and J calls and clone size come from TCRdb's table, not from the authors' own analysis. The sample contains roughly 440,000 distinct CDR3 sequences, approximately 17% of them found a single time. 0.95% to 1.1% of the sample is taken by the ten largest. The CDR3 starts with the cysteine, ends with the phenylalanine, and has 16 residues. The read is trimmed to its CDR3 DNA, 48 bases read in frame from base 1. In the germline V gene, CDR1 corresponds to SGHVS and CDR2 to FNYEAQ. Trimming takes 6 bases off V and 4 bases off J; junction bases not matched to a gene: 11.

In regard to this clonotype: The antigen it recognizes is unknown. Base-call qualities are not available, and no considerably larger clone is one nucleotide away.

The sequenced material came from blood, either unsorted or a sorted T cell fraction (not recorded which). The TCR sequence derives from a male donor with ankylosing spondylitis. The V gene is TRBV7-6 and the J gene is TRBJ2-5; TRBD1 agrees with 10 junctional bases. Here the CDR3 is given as CASSRKGQGLVETQYF. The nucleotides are TGTGCCAGCAGTAGGAAGGGACAGGGGCTTGTAGAGACCCAGTACTTC.